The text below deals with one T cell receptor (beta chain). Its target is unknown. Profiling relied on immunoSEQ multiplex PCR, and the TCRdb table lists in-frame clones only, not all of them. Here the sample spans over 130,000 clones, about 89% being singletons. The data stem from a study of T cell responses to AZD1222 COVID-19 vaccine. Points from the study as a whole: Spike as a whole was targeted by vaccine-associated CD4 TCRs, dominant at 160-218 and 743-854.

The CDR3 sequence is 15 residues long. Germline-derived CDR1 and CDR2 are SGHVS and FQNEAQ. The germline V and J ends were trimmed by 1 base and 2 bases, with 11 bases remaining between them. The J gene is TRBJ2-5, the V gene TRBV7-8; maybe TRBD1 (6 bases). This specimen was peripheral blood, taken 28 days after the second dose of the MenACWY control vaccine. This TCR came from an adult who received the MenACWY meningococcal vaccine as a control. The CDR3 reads CASSLVTGWQETQYF. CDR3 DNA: TGTGCCAGCAGCTTAGTAACAGGGTGGCAAGAGACCCAGTACTTC.